This T cell receptor (beta chain) comes out of a study of shared clonotypes between healthy human individuals. Findings and limits, study-wide: Estimated clonotype richness was generally higher in naive than memory subsets.

This clone has a single count. Its specificity is unknown. Distinct nucleotide sequences in the sample also encode this CDR3. Healthy HIV-negative adults with no recent acute infections or vaccinations were recruited as donors. The split of CD4+ cells yielded CD45RA+ naive and CD45RA-negative memory subsets. The method was immunoSEQ multiplex PCR; TCRdb's version includes in-frame clones alone and lacks a portion of them. In the table there are millions of clones, more than 80% of which are singletons. This CDR3 has 11 amino acids. V shed 2 bases and J shed 6 bases, with 8 bases lying between them. Germline V gene lookup returns CDR1 GTSNPN and CDR2 SVGIG (reference sequence).

This receptor was taken from a man aged 18 to 29 in good health. What was sequenced was naive CD4+ T cells sorted from blood. The subset: CD45RA+ positively selected. V and J are TRBV30 and TRBJ2-7; the D is unclear. The CDR3, as DNA: TGTGCCTGGAGTTTGCGCGGCGAGCAGTACTTC. It codes for CAWSLRGEQYF.